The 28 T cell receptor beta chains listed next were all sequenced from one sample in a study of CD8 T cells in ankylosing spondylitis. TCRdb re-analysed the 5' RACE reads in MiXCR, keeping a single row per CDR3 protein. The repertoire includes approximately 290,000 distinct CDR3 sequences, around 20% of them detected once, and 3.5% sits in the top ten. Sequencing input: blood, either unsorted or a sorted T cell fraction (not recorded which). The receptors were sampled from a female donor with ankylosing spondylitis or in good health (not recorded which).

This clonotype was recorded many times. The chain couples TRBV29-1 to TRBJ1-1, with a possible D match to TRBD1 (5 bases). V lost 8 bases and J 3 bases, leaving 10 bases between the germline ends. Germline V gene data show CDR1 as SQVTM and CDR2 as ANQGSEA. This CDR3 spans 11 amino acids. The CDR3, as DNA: TGCAGCTGTCGGGGGGACACTGAAGCTTTCTTT. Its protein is CSCRGDTEAFF.

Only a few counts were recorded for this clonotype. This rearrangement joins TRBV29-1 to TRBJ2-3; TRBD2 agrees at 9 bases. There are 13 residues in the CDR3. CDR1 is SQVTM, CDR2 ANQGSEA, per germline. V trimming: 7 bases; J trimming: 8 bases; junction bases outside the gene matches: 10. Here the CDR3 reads CSARGLAAGTQYF. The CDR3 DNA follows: TGCAGCGCCAGGGGACTAGCTGCCGGTACGCAGTATTTT.

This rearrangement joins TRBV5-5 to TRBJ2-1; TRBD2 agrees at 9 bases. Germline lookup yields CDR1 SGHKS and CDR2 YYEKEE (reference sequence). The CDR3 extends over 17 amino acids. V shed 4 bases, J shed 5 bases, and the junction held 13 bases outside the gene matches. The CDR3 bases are TGTGCCAGCAGCCCGCCGGGGCTAGCGGGAACCCACAATGAGCAGTTCTTC. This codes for CASSPPGLAGTHNEQFF. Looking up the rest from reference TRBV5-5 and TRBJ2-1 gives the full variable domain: DAGVTQSPTHLIKTRGQQVTLRCSPISGHKSVSWYQQVLGQGPQFIFQYYEKEERGRGNFPDRFSARQFPNYSSELNVNALLLGDSALYLCASSPPGLAGTHNEQFFGPGTRLTVL.

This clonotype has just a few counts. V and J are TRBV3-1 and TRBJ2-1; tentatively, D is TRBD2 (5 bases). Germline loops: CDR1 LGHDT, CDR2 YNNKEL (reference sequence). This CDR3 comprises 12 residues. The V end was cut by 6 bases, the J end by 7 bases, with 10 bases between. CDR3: CASSPSLNEQFF. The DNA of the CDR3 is TGTGCCAGCAGTCCTAGCCTAAATGAGCAGTTCTTC.

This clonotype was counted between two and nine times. CDR3 region: CSVEDHGGETQYF. CDR3 sequence (DNA): TGCAGCGTTGAAGATCACGGGGGGGAGACCCAGTACTTC. The genes are TRBV29-1 and TRBJ2-5, with TRBD2 matching over 7 bases. Germline loops: CDR1 SQVTM, CDR2 ANQGSEA. The V segment lost 0 bases and the J segment 5 bases; nucleotides outside the gene matches: 3. The CDR3 consists of 13 residues. The full variable domain, with the rest looked up from reference TRBV29-1 and TRBJ2-5, is SAVISQKPSRDICQRGTSLTIQCQVDSQVTMMFWYRQQPGQSLTLIATANQGSEATYESGFVIDKFPISRPNLTFSTLTVSNMSPEDSSIYLCSVEDHGGETQYFGPGTRLLVL.

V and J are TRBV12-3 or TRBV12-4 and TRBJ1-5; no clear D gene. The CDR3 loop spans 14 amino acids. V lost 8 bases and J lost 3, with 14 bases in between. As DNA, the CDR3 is TGTGCCAGCCGACCGGGAGGGAACAATCAGCCCCAGCATTTT. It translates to CASRPGGNNQPQHF.

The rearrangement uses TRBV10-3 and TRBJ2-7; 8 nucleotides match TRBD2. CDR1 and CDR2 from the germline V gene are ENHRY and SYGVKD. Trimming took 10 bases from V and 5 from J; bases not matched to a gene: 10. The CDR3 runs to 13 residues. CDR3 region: CATKREQVNEQYF. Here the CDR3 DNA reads TGTGCCACGAAGCGGGAGCAGGTAAACGAGCAGTACTTC.

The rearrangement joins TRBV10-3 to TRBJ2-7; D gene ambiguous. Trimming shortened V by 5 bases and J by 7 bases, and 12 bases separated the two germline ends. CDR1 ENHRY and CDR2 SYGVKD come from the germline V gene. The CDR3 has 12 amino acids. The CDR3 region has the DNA TGTGCCATCAGTTCCGACGCCAAAGAGCAGTACTTC. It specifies CAISSDAKEQYF.

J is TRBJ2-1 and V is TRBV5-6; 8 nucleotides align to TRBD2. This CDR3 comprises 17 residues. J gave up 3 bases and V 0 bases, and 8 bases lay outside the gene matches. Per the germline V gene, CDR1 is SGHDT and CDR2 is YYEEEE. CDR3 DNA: TGTGCCAGCAGCTTGGGTTATGCGGGAGGCCACTACAATGAGCAGTTCTTC. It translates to CASSLGYAGGHYNEQFF.

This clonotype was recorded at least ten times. Here the CDR3 reads CASTHSTSGIDNEQFF. The CDR3 DNA sequence: TGTGCCAGCACCCACTCAACTAGCGGGATCGACAATGAGCAGTTCTTC. The chain joins TRBV12-3 or TRBV12-4 to TRBJ2-1, with 10 bases lining up with TRBD2. CDR3 length: 16 residues. Trimming cost V 7 bases and J 5 bases; bases outside gene matches: 11.

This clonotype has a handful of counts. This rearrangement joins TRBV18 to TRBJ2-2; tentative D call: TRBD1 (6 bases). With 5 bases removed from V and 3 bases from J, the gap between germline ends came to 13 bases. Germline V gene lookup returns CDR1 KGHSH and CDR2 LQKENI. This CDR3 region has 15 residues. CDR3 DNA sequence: TGTGCCAGCTCATCGAACAGGGCTCACACCGGGGAGCTGTTTTTT. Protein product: CASSSNRAHTGELFF.

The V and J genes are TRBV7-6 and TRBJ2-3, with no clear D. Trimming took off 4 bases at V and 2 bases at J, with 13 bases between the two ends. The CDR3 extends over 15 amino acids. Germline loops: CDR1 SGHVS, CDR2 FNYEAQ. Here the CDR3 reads CASSSAGPNTDTQYF. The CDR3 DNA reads TGTGCCAGCAGCTCTGCCGGGCCGAACACAGATACGCAGTATTTT.

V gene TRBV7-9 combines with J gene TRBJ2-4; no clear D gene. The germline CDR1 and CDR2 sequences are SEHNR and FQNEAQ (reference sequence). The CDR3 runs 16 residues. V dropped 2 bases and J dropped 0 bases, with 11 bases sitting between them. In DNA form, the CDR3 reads TGTGCCAGCAGCTTAACTGGTAGGCTAGCCAAAAACATTCAGTACTTC. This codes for CASSLTGRLAKNIQYF.

The CDR3 DNA sequence: TGTGCCAGCAGTTTAGGACAGGGATGGACCGGGGAGCTGTTTTTT. Its protein is CASSLGQGWTGELFF. The chain combines TRBV27 with TRBJ2-2, with 8 bases fitting TRBD1. With V trimmed by 2 bases and J by 5 bases, 4 bases remained unmatched. The germline gives CDR1 MNHEY, CDR2 SMNVEV (reference sequence). The CDR3 runs 15 residues.

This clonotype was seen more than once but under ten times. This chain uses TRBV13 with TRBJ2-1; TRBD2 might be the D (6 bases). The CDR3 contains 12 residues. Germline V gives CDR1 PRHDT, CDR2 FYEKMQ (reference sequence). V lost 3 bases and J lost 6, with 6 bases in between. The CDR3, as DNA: TGTGCCAGCAGCTTCGGGGGCAATGAGCAGTTCTTC. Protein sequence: CASSFGGNEQFF.

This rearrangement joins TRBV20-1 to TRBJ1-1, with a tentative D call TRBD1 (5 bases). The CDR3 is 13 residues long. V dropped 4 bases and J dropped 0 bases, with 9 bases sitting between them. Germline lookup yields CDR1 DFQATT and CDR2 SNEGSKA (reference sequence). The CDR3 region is CSAIGGLNTEAFF. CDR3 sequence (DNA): TGCAGTGCTATTGGGGGTCTGAACACTGAAGCTTTCTTT.

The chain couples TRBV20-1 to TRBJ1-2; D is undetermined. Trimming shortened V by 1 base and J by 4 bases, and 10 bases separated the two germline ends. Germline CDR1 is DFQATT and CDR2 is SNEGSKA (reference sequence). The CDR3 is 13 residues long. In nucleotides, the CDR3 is TGCAGTGCTAGAGCCGCGCCGATCTATGGCTACACCTTC. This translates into CSARAAPIYGYTF.

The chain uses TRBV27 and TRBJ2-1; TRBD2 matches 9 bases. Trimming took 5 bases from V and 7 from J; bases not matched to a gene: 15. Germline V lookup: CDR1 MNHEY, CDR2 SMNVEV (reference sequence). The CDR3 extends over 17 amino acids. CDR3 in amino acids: CASSLKYLRTSANEQFF. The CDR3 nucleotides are TGTGCCAGCAGTCTAAAATACCTCCGGACTAGCGCAAATGAGCAGTTCTTC.

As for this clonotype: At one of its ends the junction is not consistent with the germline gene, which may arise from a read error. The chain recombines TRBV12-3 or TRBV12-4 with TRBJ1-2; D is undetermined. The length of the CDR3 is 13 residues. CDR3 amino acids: CTSSLGRSYGYTF. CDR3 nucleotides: TGTACCAGCAGTTTGGGCCGGTCATATGGCTACACCTTC.

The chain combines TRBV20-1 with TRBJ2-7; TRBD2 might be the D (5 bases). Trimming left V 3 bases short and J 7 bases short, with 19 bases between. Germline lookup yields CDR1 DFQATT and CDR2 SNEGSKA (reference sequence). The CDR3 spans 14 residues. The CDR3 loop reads CSASAPGVGWEQYF. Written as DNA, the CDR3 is TGCAGTGCTAGTGCCCCCGGGGTAGGTTGGGAGCAGTACTTC.

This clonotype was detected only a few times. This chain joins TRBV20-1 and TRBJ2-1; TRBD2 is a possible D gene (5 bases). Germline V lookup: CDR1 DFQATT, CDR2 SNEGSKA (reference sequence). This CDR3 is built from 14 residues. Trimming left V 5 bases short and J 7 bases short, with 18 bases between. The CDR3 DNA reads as TGCAGTGCTGAGAGCGGATATACAATGAATGAGCAGTTCTTC. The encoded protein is CSAESGYTMNEQFF.

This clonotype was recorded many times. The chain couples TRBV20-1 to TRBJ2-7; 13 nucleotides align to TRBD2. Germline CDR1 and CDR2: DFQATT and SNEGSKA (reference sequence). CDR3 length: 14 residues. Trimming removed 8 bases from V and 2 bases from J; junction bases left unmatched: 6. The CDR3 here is CSFRGLAGTYEQYF. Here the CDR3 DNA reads TGCAGTTTTAGGGGACTAGCGGGAACCTACGAGCAGTACTTC.

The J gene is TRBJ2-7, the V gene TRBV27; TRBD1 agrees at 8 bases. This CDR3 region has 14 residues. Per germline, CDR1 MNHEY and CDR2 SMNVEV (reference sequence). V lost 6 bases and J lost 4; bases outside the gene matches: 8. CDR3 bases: TGTGCCAGCAGGGCCCAGGGGGCAGAATACGAGCAGTACTTC. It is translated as CASRAQGAEYEQYF.

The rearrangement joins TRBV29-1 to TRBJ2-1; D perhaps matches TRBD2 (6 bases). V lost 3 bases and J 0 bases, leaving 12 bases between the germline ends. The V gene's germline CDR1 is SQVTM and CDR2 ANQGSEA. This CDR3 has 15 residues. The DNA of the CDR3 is TGCAGCGTTGATGGGGGGACGAGCTCCTACAATGAGCAGTTCTTC. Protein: CSVDGGTSSYNEQFF.

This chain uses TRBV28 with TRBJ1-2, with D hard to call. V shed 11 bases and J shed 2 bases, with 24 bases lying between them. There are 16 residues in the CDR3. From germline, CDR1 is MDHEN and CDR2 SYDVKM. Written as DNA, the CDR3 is TGTGCCGTCACACGCCCCACGACACGGGGAAACTATGGCTACACCTTC. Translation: CAVTRPTTRGNYGYTF.

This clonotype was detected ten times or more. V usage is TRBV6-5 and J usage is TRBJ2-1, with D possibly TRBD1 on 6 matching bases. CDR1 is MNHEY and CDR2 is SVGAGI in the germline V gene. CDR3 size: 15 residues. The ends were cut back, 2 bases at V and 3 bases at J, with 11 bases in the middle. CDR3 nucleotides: TGTGCCAGCAGTTACAGGGGGTCCTACTACAATGAGCAGTTCTTC. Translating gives CASSYRGSYYNEQFF.

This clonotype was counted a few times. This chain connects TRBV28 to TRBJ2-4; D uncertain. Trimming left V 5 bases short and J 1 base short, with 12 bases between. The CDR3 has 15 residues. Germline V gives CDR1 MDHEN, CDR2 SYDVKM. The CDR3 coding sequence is TGTGCCAGCAGTGCCGGTGGAGCGGCCAAAAACATTCAGTACTTC. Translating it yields CASSAGGAAKNIQYF.

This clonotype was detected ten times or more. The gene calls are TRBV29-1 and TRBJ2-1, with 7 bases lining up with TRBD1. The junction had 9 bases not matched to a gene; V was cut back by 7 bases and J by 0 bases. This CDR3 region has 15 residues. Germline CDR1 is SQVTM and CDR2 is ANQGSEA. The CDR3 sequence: CSDGQEPSSYNEQFF. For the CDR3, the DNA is TGCAGCGACGGACAGGAACCTAGCTCCTACAATGAGCAGTTCTTC.